A selection of T cell receptor beta chains follows, all from one sample in a study of blood T cells in healthy people across ages. TCRdb ran MiXCR on the 5' RACE reads and lists one entry per CDR3 protein. The table has around 1,900,000 distinct CDR3 sequences, 39% seen once. Material for sequencing was blood. These receptors originate from a human donor in good health. Both conserved end residues are part of each CDR3. A D gene is named only where the DNA matches it firmly. Only some rows state a clone size, as once, few, many or a class for expanded clones.

size	V	J	length	D	CDR3	DNA
NA	TRBV12-3/TRBV12-4	TRBJ2-1	15	TRBD2	CASSSGLVPGGEQFF	TGTGCCAGCAGTTCGGGACTAGTCCCTGGGGGTGAGCAGTTCTTC
few	TRBV6-2/TRBV6-3	TRBJ2-7	18	NA	CASSDRGSSSGTTYEQYF	TGTGCCAGCAGTGACAGGGGGTCTTCTAGCGGGACCACCTACGAGCAGTACTTC
NA	TRBV6-2/TRBV6-3	TRBJ2-6	17	NA	CASRKNLERVGANVLTF	TGTGCCAGCAGAAAAAATCTGGAGAGGGTTGGGGCCAACGTCCTGACTTTC
many	TRBV27	TRBJ1-2	14	TRBD1	CASSTGQGLYGYTF	TGTGCCAGCAGTACGGGACAGGGATTGTATGGCTACACCTTC
NA	TRBV5-6	TRBJ2-7	15	NA	CASRSLRHTGIEQYF	TGTGCCAGCAGGAGTCTACGACATACAGGCATCGAGCAGTACTTC
few	TRBV4-1	TRBJ1-5	17	TRBD1	CASSHPVGDRGNQPQHF	TGCGCCAGCAGCCATCCCGTGGGGGACAGGGGCAATCAGCCCCAGCATTTT
many	TRBV20-1	TRBJ2-7	11	NA	CSAGLTYEQYF	TGCAGTGCCGGACTAACCTACGAGCAGTACTTC
many	TRBV3-1	TRBJ2-3	13	NA	CASSQASTDTQYF	TGTGCCAGCAGTCAGGCCAGCACAGATACGCAGTATTTT
NA	TRBV4-3	TRBJ2-7	17	TRBD1	CASSQNPPGQAPYEQYF	TGCGCCAGCAGCCAGAACCCACCGGGACAGGCCCCCTACGAGCAGTACTTC
NA	TRBV20-1	TRBJ2-7	14	NA	CSARRNSLSYEQYF	TGCAGTGCTAGGAGGAACTCACTGTCCTACGAGCAGTACTTC
few	TRBV20-1	TRBJ1-1	14	NA	CSARDPGGAGEAFF	TGCAGTGCTAGAGATCCGGGGGGCGCAGGGGAAGCTTTCTTT
few	TRBV29-1	TRBJ1-2	13	NA	CSVVGAEDYGYTF	TGCAGCGTTGTAGGGGCAGAAGACTATGGCTACACCTTC
NA	TRBV7-2	TRBJ2-3	17	TRBD2	CASSLVVAGGPGDTQYF	TGTGCCAGCAGCTTAGTAGTGGCGGGGGGGCCGGGAGATACGCAGTATTTT
few	TRBV7-9	TRBJ2-1	14	NA	CATPGDSAYNEQFF	TGTGCCACTCCCGGGGACTCCGCATACAATGAGCAGTTCTTC
NA	TRBV11-2	TRBJ2-6	17	NA	CASSLQAKGSGANVLTF	TGTGCCAGCAGCTTACAGGCCAAGGGGTCTGGGGCCAACGTCCTGACTTTC
NA	TRBV12-3/TRBV12-4	TRBJ2-6	17	NA	CASSLGQPLSGANVLTF	TGTGCCAGCAGTTTAGGGCAGCCTCTCTCTGGGGCCAACGTCCTGACTTTC
NA	TRBV20-1	TRBJ2-3	14	NA	CSAVYGARTDTQYF	TGCAGTGCTGTCTACGGGGCCCGCACAGATACGCAGTATTTT
NA	TRBV2	TRBJ2-3	17	NA	CASSRTGWVERGDTQYF	TGTGCCAGCAGTCGGACGGGTTGGGTTGAAAGGGGGGATACGCAGTATTTT
NA	TRBV12-3/TRBV12-4	TRBJ1-1	16	TRBD1	CASSLEFPGQSPEVFF	TGTGCCAGCAGTTTAGAGTTCCCGGGACAGTCCCCTGAAGTTTTCTTT
NA	TRBV7-9	TRBJ1-6	15	TRBD1	CASSLAGGAGSPLHF	TGTGCCAGCAGCTTAGCAGGGGGCGCCGGTTCACCCCTCCACTTT
NA	TRBV20-1	TRBJ1-1	13	NA	CSARDSGNTEAFF	TGCAGTGCTAGAGATTCGGGGAACACTGAAGCTTTCTTT
NA	TRBV4-3	TRBJ1-1	16	NA	CASSQALFGSNTEAFF	TGCGCCAGCAGCCAAGCCTTATTCGGTTCGAACACTGAAGCTTTCTTT
NA	TRBV6-1	TRBJ1-1	16	NA	CASSFRTHFSNTEAFF	TGTGCCAGCAGTTTCCGGACACATTTTTCGAACACTGAAGCTTTCTTT
NA	TRBV7-9	TRBJ2-7	14	TRBD1	CASSSWQGDHEQYF	TGTGCCAGCAGCTCATGGCAGGGGGACCACGAGCAGTACTTC
NA	TRBV7-2	TRBJ1-6	15	NA	CASSLTQGYNSPLHF	TGTGCCAGCAGCTTAACCCAGGGATATAATTCACCCCTCCACTTT
NA	TRBV29-1	TRBJ2-2	13	NA	CSVEDSNTGELFF	TGCAGCGTTGAAGATTCGAACACCGGGGAGCTGTTTTTT
medium-sized	TRBV29-1	TRBJ1-2	9	NA	CSVPPAGTF	TGCAGCGTCCCCCCGGCAGGCACCTTC
few	TRBV20-1	TRBJ2-2	16	TRBD2	CSARETSGGDTGELFF	TGCAGTGCTAGAGAGACTAGCGGGGGGGACACCGGGGAGCTGTTTTTT
NA	TRBV12-5	TRBJ2-3	14	NA	CASAEDTRRDTQYF	TGTGCTAGTGCCGAAGATACGAGGAGAGATACGCAGTATTTT
NA	TRBV21-1	TRBJ2-1	16	NA	CASSKVGESSYNEQFF	TGTGCCAGCAGCAAAGTGGGAGAGAGCTCCTACAATGAGCAGTTCTTC
NA	TRBV9	TRBJ2-5	16	NA	CASSVAIGSQQETQYF	TGTGCCAGCAGCGTAGCCATTGGTTCCCAGCAGGAGACCCAGTACTTC
NA	TRBV29-1	TRBJ1-2	11	NA	CSVVNEFGYTF	TGCAGCGTTGTAAACGAATTTGGCTACACCTTC
NA	TRBV5-1	TRBJ2-5	15	TRBD1	CASSWRPGQGETQYF	TGCGCCAGCAGCTGGAGACCGGGACAGGGAGAGACCCAGTACTTC
NA	TRBV4-1	TRBJ1-1	13	NA	CASSQGLGTEAFF	TGCGCCAGCAGCCAAGGGCTAGGGACTGAAGCTTTCTTT
NA	TRBV20-1	TRBJ2-3	16	TRBD1	CSATGQGTTSTDTQYF	TGCAGTGCAACGGGACAGGGGACCACTAGCACAGATACGCAGTATTTT
NA	TRBV11-1	TRBJ1-1	17	NA	CASSPSTFRGGAPEAFF	TGTGCCAGCAGCCCATCTACCTTCCGGGGGGGGGCCCCTGAAGCTTTCTTT
NA	TRBV7-9	TRBJ2-3	14	NA	CASSLHQGTDTQYF	TGTGCCAGCAGCCTCCACCAGGGGACAGATACGCAGTATTTT
few	TRBV29-1	TRBJ2-7	12	TRBD1	CSVGDSTYEQYF	TGCAGCGTTGGGGACAGCACCTACGAGCAGTACTTC
NA	TRBV2	TRBJ2-3	15	TRBD1	CASREGTAATDTQYF	TGTGCCAGCAGAGAAGGGACAGCTGCCACAGATACGCAGTATTTT
few	TRBV20-1	TRBJ1-2	15	TRBD1	CSARDRPGGDYGYTF	TGCAGTGCTAGAGATAGGCCAGGGGGGGACTATGGCTACACCTTC
NA	TRBV11-1	TRBJ2-5	12	NA	CASSQPPETQYF	TGTGCCAGCAGCCAACCGCCGGAGACCCAGTACTTC
many	TRBV6-4	TRBJ2-3	13	NA	CASSGSDTDTQYF	TGTGCCAGCTCGGGTAGCGACACAGATACGCAGTATTTT
NA	TRBV7-2	TRBJ2-7	15	TRBD2	CASSLVRGVSYEQYF	TGTGCCAGCAGCTTGGTTCGGGGGGTTTCCTACGAGCAGTACTTC
few	TRBV7-9	TRBJ2-7	12	NA	CASTLGSYEQYF	TGTGCCAGCACCTTAGGAAGCTACGAGCAGTACTTC
NA	TRBV6-2/TRBV6-3	TRBJ1-2	13	NA	CASSEDRYYGYTF	TGTGCCAGCAGCGAGGACAGATACTATGGCTACACCTTC
NA	TRBV20-1	TRBJ2-1	14	NA	CSATLAQRINEQFF	TGCAGTGCAACCCTAGCCCAGCGTATCAATGAGCAGTTCTTC
few	TRBV11-1	TRBJ2-3	14	NA	CASSQGSGLDTQYF	TGTGCCAGCAGTCAAGGATCCGGTTTAGATACGCAGTATTTT
NA	TRBV6-1	TRBJ2-5	18	TRBD2	CASVSWRLATRGQETQYF	TGTGCCAGCGTAAGCTGGAGACTAGCAACTCGGGGCCAAGAGACCCAGTACTTC
NA	TRBV20-1	TRBJ1-2	14	NA	CSVRETVANYGYTF	TGCAGTGTAAGAGAAACAGTTGCCAACTATGGCTACACCTTC
NA	TRBV7-9	TRBJ1-2	13	NA	CASTPTGDYGYTF	TGTGCCAGCACCCCGACAGGCGATTATGGCTACACCTTC
NA	TRBV29-1	TRBJ1-5	11	TRBD1	CRGTGNQPQHF	TGCAGAGGGACAGGGAATCAGCCCCAGCATTTT
few	TRBV6-1	TRBJ2-7	15	NA	CASSGSGQPSYEQYF	TGTGCCAGCAGTGGAAGCGGACAGCCTTCCTACGAGCAGTACTTC
NA	TRBV11-3	TRBJ2-3	17	NA	CASSLDLVIFDTDTQYF	TGTGCCAGCAGCTTAGATTTGGTGATTTTTGACACAGATACGCAGTATTTT
NA	TRBV3-1	TRBJ2-7	14	NA	CASSQQLRGGEQYF	TGTGCCAGCAGCCAACAGCTCAGGGGGGGAGAGCAGTACTTC
NA	TRBV13	TRBJ2-5	13	NA	CASSGSREEEQYF	TGTGCCAGCAGCGGTAGCAGGGAGGAAGAGCAGTACTTC
NA	TRBV7-3	TRBJ2-3	15	TRBD2	CASSPRGLAGEPQYF	TGTGCCAGCAGCCCCCGAGGACTAGCGGGGGAGCCGCAGTATTTT
few	TRBV15	TRBJ2-1	17	TRBD2	CATSVGSVWGGRNEQFF	TGTGCCACCAGCGTAGGAAGTGTATGGGGGGGAAGGAATGAGCAGTTCTTC
many	TRBV6-6	TRBJ2-7	10	NA	CASSNYEQYF	TGTGCCAGCAGTAACTACGAGCAGTACTTC